This TCR beta chain emerged from a study of beta chain features in type 1 diabetes. The study reverse transcribed the entire isolated RNA, so it sequenced expressed TCRB transcripts. The assay was immunoSEQ multiplex PCR, and TCRdb's table has in-frame clones only and misses some. Among about 250,000 clones listed, around an eighth were seen once. The table lists this clone with a few counts. Losses at the gene ends were 4 bases for V and 7 bases for J; bases not matched to a gene: 5. The germline V gene encodes CDR1 SGHAT and CDR2 FQNNGV. The CDR3 is 14 residues long. The sequencing input was naive CD4+ T cells from blood. This sequence was found in a woman between 35 and 50 years old in good health. The gene calls are TRBV11-2 and TRBJ2-4, with 9 bases lining up with TRBD1. CDR3 coding DNA: TGTGCCAGCAGCTCTCGGACAGGGGCGAACATTCAGTACTTC. Translation: CASSSRTGANIQYF.